This T cell receptor (beta chain) derives from a study of somatic mutations in cytotoxic T cells in rheumatoid arthritis (dated by TCRdb to about 2017). Regarding the research as a whole: Peripheral blood (roughly 33 ml EDTA) was collected from patients immediately after diagnosis and before any treatment began. Some V beta antibody-stained T-cell populations were flow-sorted on a FACSAria II or Sony SH800 at nearly 100% purity, and sorted V beta1+ cells also underwent TCRB sequencing. To characterize clonality, the study used TCRB deep sequencing while asking whether somatic mutations are carried by expanded CD8+ T-cell clones in newly diagnosed, untreated rheumatoid arthritis. TCRB deep sequencing covered approximately 64 patients with rheumatoid arthritis along with about 20 healthy controls. Patient and control groups had essentially identical median ages. What the work shows at the level of the full study, not this receptor alone: In about an eighth of the 65 patients the largest CD8+ clone exceeded 20% of CD8+ cells, and several identical CD8+ TCRB sequences were shared between blood and synovial fluid. Rheumatoid arthritis patients and age-matched healthy controls did not significantly differ in CD8+ T-cell clonality. The expanded CD8+ clones had unknown antigen targets, and not appearing in virus-specific databases did not rule out that they were virus-specific. An increase of CD8+ clonality with age was seen in patients (Spearman r of about 0.49) but not in healthy controls. The finding that TRBV07 was slightly underrepresented in patients was left unadjusted for multiple comparisons.

Flow cytometry confirmed the purity of CD4+ and CD8+ cells that had been isolated by positive magnetic bead selection on an AutoMACS. Initial screening for clonal expansions relied on flow cytometry with a TCR V beta antibody panel, after which sorted CD8+ fractions underwent TCRB deep sequencing for characterization. Peripheral blood mononuclear cells were isolated by Ficoll-Paque PLUS density gradient separation. DNA was extracted from CD4-enriched, CD8-enriched or PBMC samples with Nucleospin Tissue or Tissue XS kits and quantified with a Qubit 2.0 fluorometer. TCRB CDR3 sequencing used the immunoSEQ assay on genomic DNA. The paper's data handling went like this. Only a few patient CD8+ clones larger than 1% matched published virus-specific TCRB sequences when compared against them. Only productive TCRB rearrangements were included in the analyses. Clonality was expressed as a Shannon entropy-based productive clonality index, with each clone defined by a unique TCRB CDR3 sequence. Repertoire overlap for a pair of samples was computed from each clone's template counts relative to total templates per sample. Flow cytometry-measured V-gene usage correlated with V-gene usage from TCRB sequencing, with a Spearman r of more than 0.6. Not all clones reach the TCRdb copy of this immuneACCESS table, which keeps in-frame sequences only. Checked studies attribute under half of the gap to unresolved V genes and leave the rest unexplained. V, J and clone size reflect that table, while D and trimming were determined from the DNA. The sample table contains 20,000 to 25,000 clones; only one count was recorded for approximately 80% of them. Around 3.8% of the sample is in the top ten clones.

Deletion took 2 bases off V and 6 bases off J, with a span of 10 bases between the germline ends. The CDR3, cysteine through phenylalanine, is 13 amino acids long. Only the CDR3 region is kept as DNA, spanning 39 bases read in frame from base 1. For CDR1 and CDR2, the germline V gene (reference sequence) lists MNHEY and SMNVEV. This clone came up a few times. No cognate antigen has been identified for it. Base-call qualities are not available, and no considerably larger clone is one nucleotide away. The specimen sequenced was CD8+ T cells sorted from blood. This TCR was recovered from an adult with rheumatoid arthritis. The chain joins TRBV27 to TRBJ1-1; the best D guess is TRBD1, with 5 bases matching. The DNA is TGTGCCAGCAGTTTAGGGCCGGGGCCTGAAGCTTTCTTT. The translation is CASSLGPGPEAFF.